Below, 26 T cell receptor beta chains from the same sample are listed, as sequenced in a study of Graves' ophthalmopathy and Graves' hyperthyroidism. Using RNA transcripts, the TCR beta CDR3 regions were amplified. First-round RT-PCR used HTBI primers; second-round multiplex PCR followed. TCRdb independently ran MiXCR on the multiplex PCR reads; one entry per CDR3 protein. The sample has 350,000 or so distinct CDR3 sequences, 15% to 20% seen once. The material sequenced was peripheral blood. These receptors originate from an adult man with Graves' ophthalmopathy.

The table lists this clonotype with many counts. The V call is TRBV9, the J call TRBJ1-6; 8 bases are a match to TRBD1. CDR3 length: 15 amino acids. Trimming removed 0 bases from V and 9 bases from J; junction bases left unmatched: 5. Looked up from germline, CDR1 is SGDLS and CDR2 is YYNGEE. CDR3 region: CASSVGTGTSSPLHF. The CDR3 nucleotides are TGTGCCAGCAGCGTAGGGACAGGGACCAGTTCACCCCTCCACTTT. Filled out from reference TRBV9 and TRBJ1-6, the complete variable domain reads DSGVTQTPKHLITATGQRVTLRCSPRSGDLSVYWYQQSLDQGLQFLIQYYNGEERAKGNILERFSAQQFPDLHSELNLSSLELGDSALYFCASSVGTGTSSPLHFGNGTRLTVT.

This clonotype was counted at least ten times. The CDR3 bases are TGTGCCAGCAGCGCTAGTCTCGGCCCGGAAGAGACCCAGTACTTC. Translated, it gives CASSASLGPEETQYF. The V gene is TRBV9, the J gene TRBJ2-5, with D unresolved. Germline CDR1 and CDR2: SGDLS and YYNGEE. V was pared by 3 bases and J by 3 bases, with 15 bases between. This CDR3 has 15 residues. Filled out from reference TRBV9 and TRBJ2-5, the complete variable domain reads DSGVTQTPKHLITATGQRVTLRCSPRSGDLSVYWYQQSLDQGLQFLIQYYNGEERAKGNILERFSAQQFPDLHSELNLSSLELGDSALYFCASSASLGPEETQYFGPGTRLLVL.

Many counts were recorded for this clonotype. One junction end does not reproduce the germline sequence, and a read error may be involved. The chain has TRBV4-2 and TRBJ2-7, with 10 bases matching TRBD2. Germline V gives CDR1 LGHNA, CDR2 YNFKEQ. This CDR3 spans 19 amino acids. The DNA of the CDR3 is TGTGCAAGCAGCCAAGTCGGTCTAGCGGGGGATGGTAACATGGATGAGCAGTACTTC. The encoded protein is CASSQVGLAGDGNMDEQYF.

DNA for the CDR3: TGTGCCAGTATGGGTAGCGGGAGTTACGAGCAGTACTTC. Amino acids: CASMGSGSYEQYF. V is TRBV6-2 or TRBV6-3 and J is TRBJ2-7; 9 positions agree with TRBD2. The germline CDR1 and CDR2 sequences are MNHEY and SVGEGT. The V segment lost 9 bases and the J segment 4 bases; nucleotides outside the gene matches: 7. The CDR3 runs 13 residues.

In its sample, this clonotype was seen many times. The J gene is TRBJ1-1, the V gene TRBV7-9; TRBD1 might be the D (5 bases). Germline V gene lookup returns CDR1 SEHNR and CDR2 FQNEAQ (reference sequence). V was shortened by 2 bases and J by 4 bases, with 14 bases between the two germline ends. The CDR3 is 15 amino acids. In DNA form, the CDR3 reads TGTGCCAGCAGCTTACTTTCCGTGGGGGGCACTGAAGCTTTCTTT. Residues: CASSLLSVGGTEAFF.

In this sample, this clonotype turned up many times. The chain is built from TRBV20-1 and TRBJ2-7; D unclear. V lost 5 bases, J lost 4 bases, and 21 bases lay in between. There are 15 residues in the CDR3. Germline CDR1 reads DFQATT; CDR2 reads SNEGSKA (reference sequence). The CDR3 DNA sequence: TGCAGTGCTGCCCCCTCTCTTGTCCTTACGTACGAGCAGTACTTC. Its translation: CSAAPSLVLTYEQYF.

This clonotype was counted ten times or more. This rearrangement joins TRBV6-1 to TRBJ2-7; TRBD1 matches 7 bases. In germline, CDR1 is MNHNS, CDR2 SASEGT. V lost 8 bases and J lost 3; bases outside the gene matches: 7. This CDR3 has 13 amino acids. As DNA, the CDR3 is TGTGCCAGCGGCTTCGACAGGGACTACGAGCAGTACTTC. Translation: CASGFDRDYEQYF.

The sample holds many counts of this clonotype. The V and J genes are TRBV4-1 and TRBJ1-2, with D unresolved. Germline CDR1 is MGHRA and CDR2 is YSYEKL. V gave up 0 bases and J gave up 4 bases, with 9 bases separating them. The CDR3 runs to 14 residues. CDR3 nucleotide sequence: TGCGCCAGCAGCCAAGAGGCGTATGGCTATGGCTACACCTTC. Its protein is CASSQEAYGYGYTF.

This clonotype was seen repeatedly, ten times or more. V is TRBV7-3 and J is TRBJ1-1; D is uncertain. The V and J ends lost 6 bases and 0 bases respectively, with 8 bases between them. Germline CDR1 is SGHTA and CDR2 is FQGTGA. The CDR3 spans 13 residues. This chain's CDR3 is CASSLTVNTEAFF. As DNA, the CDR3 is TGTGCCAGCAGTTTGACGGTGAACACTGAAGCTTTCTTT.

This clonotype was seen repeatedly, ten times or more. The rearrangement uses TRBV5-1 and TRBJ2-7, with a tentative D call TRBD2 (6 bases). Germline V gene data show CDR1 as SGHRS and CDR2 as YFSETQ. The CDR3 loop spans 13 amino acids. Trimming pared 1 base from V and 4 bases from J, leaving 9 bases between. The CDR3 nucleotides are TGCGCCAGCAGCTTGACGGGAGCTTACGAGCAGTACTTC. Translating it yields CASSLTGAYEQYF.

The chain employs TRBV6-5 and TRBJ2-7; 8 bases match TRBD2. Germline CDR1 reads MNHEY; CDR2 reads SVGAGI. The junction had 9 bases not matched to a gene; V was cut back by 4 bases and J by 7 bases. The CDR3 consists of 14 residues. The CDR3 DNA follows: TGTGCCAGCAGTTTGGTCGGGAGGGCGAGGGAGCAGTACTTC. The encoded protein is CASSLVGRAREQYF.

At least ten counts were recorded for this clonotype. This CDR3 is CASSLNVWREETQYF. CDR3 DNA: TGTGCCAGCAGCTTAAATGTCTGGCGGGAAGAGACCCAGTACTTC. This chain connects TRBV7-9 to TRBJ2-5; maybe TRBD2 (5 bases). Trimming took 2 bases from V and 3 from J, leaving 13 bases between them. Germline CDR1 SEHNR, CDR2 FQNEAQ (reference sequence). This CDR3 has 15 residues.

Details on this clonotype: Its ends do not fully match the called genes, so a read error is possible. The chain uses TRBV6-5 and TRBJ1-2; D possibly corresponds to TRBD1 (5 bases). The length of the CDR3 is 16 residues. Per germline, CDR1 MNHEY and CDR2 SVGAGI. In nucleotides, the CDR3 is TGTGCCAGCAGTCACTCGGTGGGGCGGGGTAACTATGGCTACACCTTC. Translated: CASSHSVGRGNYGYTF.

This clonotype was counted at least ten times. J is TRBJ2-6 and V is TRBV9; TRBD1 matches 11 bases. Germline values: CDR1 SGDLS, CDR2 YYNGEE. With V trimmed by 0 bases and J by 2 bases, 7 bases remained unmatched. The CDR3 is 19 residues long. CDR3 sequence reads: CASSVDPGTGGTGANVLTF. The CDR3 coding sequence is TGTGCCAGCAGCGTAGACCCCGGGACAGGGGGAACTGGGGCCAACGTCCTGACTTTC.

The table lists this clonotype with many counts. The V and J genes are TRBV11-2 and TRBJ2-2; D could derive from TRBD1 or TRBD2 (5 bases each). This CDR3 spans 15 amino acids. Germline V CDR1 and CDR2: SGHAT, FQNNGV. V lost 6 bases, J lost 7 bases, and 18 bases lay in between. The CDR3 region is CASRFSGTPSGELFF. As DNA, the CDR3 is TGTGCCAGCAGATTTTCCGGGACCCCGAGCGGGGAGCTGTTTTTT.

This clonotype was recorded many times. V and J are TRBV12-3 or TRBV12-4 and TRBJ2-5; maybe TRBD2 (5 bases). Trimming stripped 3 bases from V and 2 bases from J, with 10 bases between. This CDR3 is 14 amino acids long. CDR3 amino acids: CASSFRTGQETQYF. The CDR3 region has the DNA TGTGCCAGCAGTTTCAGGACGGGACAAGAGACCCAGTACTTC.

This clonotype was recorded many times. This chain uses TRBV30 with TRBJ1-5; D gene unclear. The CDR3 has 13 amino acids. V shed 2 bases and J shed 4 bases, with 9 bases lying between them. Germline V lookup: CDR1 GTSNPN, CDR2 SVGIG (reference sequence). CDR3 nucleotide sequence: TGTGCCTGGAGTCGTCAGAGAAATCAGCCCCAGCATTTT. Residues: CAWSRQRNQPQHF. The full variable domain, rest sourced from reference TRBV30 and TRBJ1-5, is SQTIHQWPATLVQPVGSPLSLECTVEGTSNPNLYWYRQAAGRGLQLLFYSVGIGQISSEVPQNLSASRPQDRQFILSSKKLLLSDSGFYLCAWSRQRNQPQHFGDGTRLSIL.

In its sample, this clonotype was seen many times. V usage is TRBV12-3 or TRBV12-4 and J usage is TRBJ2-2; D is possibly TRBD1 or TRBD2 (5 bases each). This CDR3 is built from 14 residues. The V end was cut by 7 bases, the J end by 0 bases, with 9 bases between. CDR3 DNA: TGTGCCAGCATCGGGGCCGCGAACACCGGGGAGCTGTTTTTT. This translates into CASIGAANTGELFF.

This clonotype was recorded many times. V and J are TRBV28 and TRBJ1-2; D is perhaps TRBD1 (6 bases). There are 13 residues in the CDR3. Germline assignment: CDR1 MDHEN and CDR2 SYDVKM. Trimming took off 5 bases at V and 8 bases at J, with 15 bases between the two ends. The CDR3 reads CASSIYREEGYTF. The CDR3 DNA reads TGTGCCAGCAGTATCTACAGGGAGGAAGGCTACACCTTC.

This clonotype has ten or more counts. The CDR3 DNA reads TGTGCCAGCAGCCGATCGGACAGGGGGCGGCGTACCTATGGCTACACCTTC. Translated, it gives CASSRSDRGRRTYGYTF. The chain couples TRBV12-3 or TRBV12-4 to TRBJ1-2; TRBD1 matches at 11 bases. Trimming cost V 6 bases and J 4 bases; bases outside gene matches: 13. CDR3 length: 17 amino acids.

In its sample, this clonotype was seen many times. CDR3 region: CATSSNRGYEQYF. CDR3 coding DNA: TGTGCCACCAGCAGTAACAGGGGGTACGAGCAGTACTTC. V is TRBV15 and J is TRBJ2-7; TRBD1 agrees at 8 bases. The germline gives CDR1 LNHNV, CDR2 YYDKDF (reference sequence). V was clipped by 3 bases and J by 4 bases; unmatched bases: 2. The CDR3 consists of 13 residues.

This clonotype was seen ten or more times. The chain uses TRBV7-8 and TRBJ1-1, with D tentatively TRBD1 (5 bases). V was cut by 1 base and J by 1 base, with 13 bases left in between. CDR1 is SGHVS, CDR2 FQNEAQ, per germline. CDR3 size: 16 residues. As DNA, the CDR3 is TGTGCCAGCAGCTTAGGGGCAGGGCGGGGGAACACTGAAGCTTTCTTT. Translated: CASSLGAGRGNTEAFF. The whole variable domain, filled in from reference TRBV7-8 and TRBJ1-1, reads GAGVSQSPRYKVAKRGQDVALRCDPISGHVSLFWYQQALGQGPEFLTYFQNEAQLDKSGLPSDRFFAERPEGSVSTLKIQRTQQEDSAVYLCASSLGAGRGNTEAFFGQGTRLTVV.

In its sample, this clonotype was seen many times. CDR3 sequence reads: CASRPAGGPETQYF. CDR3 sequence (DNA): TGCGCCAGCAGACCAGCGGGAGGTCCCGAGACCCAGTACTTC. The V call is TRBV10-2, the J call TRBJ2-5, with 9 bases matching TRBD2. J lost 5 bases, V lost 6 bases, and 7 bases had no gene match. The CDR3 consists of 14 residues. Germline values: CDR1 WSHSY, CDR2 SAAADI.

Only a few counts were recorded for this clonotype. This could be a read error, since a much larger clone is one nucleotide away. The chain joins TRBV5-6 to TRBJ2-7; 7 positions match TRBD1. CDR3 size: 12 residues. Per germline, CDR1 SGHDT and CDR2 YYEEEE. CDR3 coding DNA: TGTGCCAACAGCAGGGACAGTGGTATTCGGTACTTC. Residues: CANSRDSGIRYF.

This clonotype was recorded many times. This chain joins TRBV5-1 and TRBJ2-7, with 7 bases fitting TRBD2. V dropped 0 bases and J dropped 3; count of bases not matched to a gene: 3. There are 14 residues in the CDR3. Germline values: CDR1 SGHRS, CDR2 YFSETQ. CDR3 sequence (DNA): TGCGCCAGCAGCTTGGCGCTAGCGGACTACGAGCAGTACTTC. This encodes CASSLALADYEQYF. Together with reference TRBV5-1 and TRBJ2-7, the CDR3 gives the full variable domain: KAGVTQTPRYLIKTRGQQVTLSCSPISGHRSVSWYQQTPGQGLQFLFEYFSETQRNKGNFPGRFSGRQFSNSRSEMNVSTLELGDSALYLCASSLALADYEQYFGPGTRLTVT.

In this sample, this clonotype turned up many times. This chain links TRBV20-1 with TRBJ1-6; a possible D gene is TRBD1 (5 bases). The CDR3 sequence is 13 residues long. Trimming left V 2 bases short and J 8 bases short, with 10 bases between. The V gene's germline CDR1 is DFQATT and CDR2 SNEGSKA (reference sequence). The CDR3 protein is CSARPRAHSPLHF. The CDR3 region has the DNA TGCAGTGCTAGACCCAGGGCCCATTCACCCCTCCACTTT.